This T cell receptor (beta chain) was sequenced in a study of T-cell reconstitution after alpha-beta-depleted transplantation in children. Study-wide results and caveats: Fresh T-cell production supplied most of the T-cell counts and diversity seen one year after transplant. About two months after transplant, alpha-beta T cells reportedly came from several hundred expanded graft clones.

During its preparation, the TCRbeta library received unique molecular identifiers. From the PCR reads, TCRdb called clonotypes with MiXCR, one entry per CDR3 protein. The sample holds a few hundred thousand distinct CDR3 sequences, 25% to 30% seen once. As concerns this clonotype: What it binds is not known.

Germline lookup yields CDR1 SGHRS and CDR2 YFSETQ. Trimming took 6 bases from V and 8 from J; bases not matched to a gene: 7. CDR3 length: 14 residues. The material was PBMCs, obtained before TCRalphabeta/CD19-depleted stem cell transplant. The TCR comes from a boy in the first two years of life with Wiskott-Aldrich syndrome, due to receive a stem cell transplant. This chain uses TRBV5-1 with TRBJ2-1; TRBD2 agrees at 11 bases. The DNA of the CDR3 is TGCGCCAGCACCTTAGCGGGAGGGCCGGATGAGCAGTTCTTC. Its protein product is CASTLAGGPDEQFF.